Listed here are 8 T cell receptor beta chains from one sample, sequenced in a study of breast tumors, draining lymph nodes, adjacent tissues. TCRdb re-called the multiplex PCR reads through MiXCR, storing one row per CDR3 protein. The table has 150,000 to 200,000 distinct CDR3 sequences, roughly 30% seen once. The lymph nodes were axillary draining lymph nodes from breast cancer patients. The sample taken for sequencing was axillary lymph node tissue. These receptors were taken from a female donor with breast cancer. Some clones in this sample may be carry-over from other donors' samples.

The chain is built from TRBV13 and TRBJ2-1; D is perhaps TRBD2 (8 bases). The V gene's germline CDR1 is PRHDT and CDR2 FYEKMQ (reference sequence). This CDR3 comprises 17 residues. Deletions cut 5 bases from V and 0 bases from J, with 17 bases between. The CDR3 DNA reads as TGTGCCAGCAGCACATACGGGGGGGACAGCTCCTACAATGAGCAGTTCTTC. Its protein is CASSTYGGDSSYNEQFF.

The sample holds many counts of this clonotype. The V call is TRBV12-3 or TRBV12-4, the J call TRBJ2-1; 8 bases are a match to TRBD2. V lost 6 bases, J lost 8 bases, and 15 bases stayed unmatched. The CDR3 has 16 amino acids. DNA of the CDR3: TGTGCCAGCAGCCGATCAGACCTCGCGGGGGGCGATGAGCAGTTCTTC. The encoded protein is CASSRSDLAGGDEQFF.

The sample holds many counts of this clonotype. The chain links TRBV2 to TRBJ2-7, with D possibly being TRBD1 or TRBD2 (5 bases each). CDR1 and CDR2 (germline): SNHLY, FYNNEI. The V end lost 6 bases, the J end lost 5 bases, and 32 bases lay between the germline ends. The CDR3 totals 19 residues. The CDR3 reads CASRGVGVALTPDWDEQYF. CDR3 sequence (DNA): TGTGCCAGCAGGGGGGTTGGGGTGGCTCTTACTCCCGACTGGGACGAGCAGTACTTC.

This clonotype has more than one count but fewer than ten. The chain carries TRBV27 and TRBJ2-7; 9 nucleotides line up with TRBD1. Per germline, CDR1 MNHEY and CDR2 SMNVEV (reference sequence). V was clipped by 5 bases and J by 6 bases; unmatched bases: 8. The CDR3 length is 14 residues. This CDR3 reads CASSTSGQGSEQYF. CDR3 DNA: TGTGCCAGCAGTACCTCGGGACAGGGTTCCGAGCAGTACTTC.

This clonotype showed up just a few times. The CDR3 coding sequence is TGTGCCAGCAGCTTGCGAAGGGCCGGGAGCAACATTCAGTACTTC. As protein: CASSLRRAGSNIQYF. The V call is TRBV5-5, the J call TRBJ2-4; tentatively, D is TRBD2 (6 bases). Germline V gene data show CDR1 as SGHKS and CDR2 as YYEKEE (reference sequence). The CDR3 is made up of 15 amino acids. V was trimmed by 1 base and J by 7 bases, leaving 15 bases between them.

J is TRBJ2-7 and V is TRBV6-5; TRBD2 is a possible D gene (5 bases). This CDR3 is built from 13 residues. Germline V lookup: CDR1 MNHEY, CDR2 SVGAGI. With 5 bases removed from V and 7 bases from J, the gap between germline ends came to 15 bases. This CDR3 is CASSHGELGEQYF. The CDR3 DNA reads TGTGCCAGCAGTCATGGGGAGTTGGGGGAGCAGTACTTC.

This clonotype has a count of ten or more. This chain links TRBV29-1 with TRBJ1-2; TRBD1 matches at 9 bases. V lost 4 bases, J lost 8 bases, and 2 bases stayed unmatched. The germline gives CDR1 SQVTM, CDR2 ANQGSEA. This CDR3 is 11 amino acids long. CDR3: CSVGTGDGYTF. The CDR3, as DNA: TGCAGCGTTGGGACAGGGGACGGCTACACCTTC.

V gene TRBV5-5 combines with J gene TRBJ2-4, with TRBD2 matching over 9 bases. V lost 4 bases, J lost 4 bases, and 6 bases stayed unmatched. CDR3 length equals 15 residues. Germline V gene sequence: CDR1 SGHKS, CDR2 YYEKEE (reference sequence). The CDR3, as DNA: TGTGCCAGCAGCCCTCTGGCGGGGGGGAAAAACATTCAGTACTTC. Amino acids: CASSPLAGGKNIQYF.